This TCR beta chain was obtained from a study of OX40 agonist ivuxolimab in advanced cancers. Study-wide context: Subjects had a mean age of about 60 years, with a range of 23 to 79; just over 80% were male. A partial response was reached by three patients: one with hepatocellular carcinoma and two with cutaneous melanoma.

The CDR3 extends over 15 amino acids. V shed 0 bases, J shed 3 bases, and the junction held 5 bases outside the gene matches. Per the germline V gene, CDR1 is LGHNA and CDR2 is YNFKEQ. Comments on this clone: Its antigen is not known.

Study-level results: CD4+ and CD8+ T cells in blood underwent clonal expansion by week 6 at 0.1 to 3.0 mg/kg. More expanded clones were found, on average, in CD8+ than in CD4+ T cells.

The data were produced by immunoSEQ multiplex PCR, yet TCRdb's version contains in-frame clones alone and is incomplete. The table lists around 84,000 clones, more than 70% of them singletons. The genes are TRBV4-2 and TRBJ2-7; 7 bases align to TRBD2. The receptor was isolated from an adult with an advanced solid tumor such as melanoma, head and neck, liver or kidney cancer. Sequences were derived from CD4+ or CD8+ T cells sorted from blood, sampled in a trial of the OX40 agonist ivuxolimab. The CDR3 nucleotides read TGTGCCAGCAGCCAAGATGGGGGGGTACTCTACGAGCAGTACTTC. It codes for CASSQDGGVLYEQYF.